What follows are 23 T cell receptor beta chains derived from one specimen sequenced in a study of blood T cell repertoires in COVID-19. The repertoire was sequenced with immunoSEQ multiplex PCR; TCRdb's copy has only in-frame clones and lacks some. The table records about 200,000 clones, approximately 81% of them present only once. The sample comprised peripheral blood. The receptors derive from a woman older than 75 with acute or convalescent COVID-19.

V gene TRBV11-2 combines with J gene TRBJ2-7; 9 bases are a match to TRBD2. J gave up 4 bases and V 5 bases, and 9 bases lay outside the gene matches. The CDR3 covers 15 residues. The germline V gene encodes CDR1 SGHAT and CDR2 FQNNGV. The CDR3 DNA is TGTGCCAGCAGCCCACTCCGGACTAGCGTTTACGAGCAGTACTTC. Its translation: CASSPLRTSVYEQYF. The full variable domain, rest sourced from reference TRBV11-2 and TRBJ2-7, is EAGVAQSPRYKIIEKRQSVAFWCNPISGHATLYWYQQILGQGPKLLIQFQNNGVVDDSQLPKDRFSAERLKGVDSTLKIQPAKLEDSAVYLCASSPLRTSVYEQYFGPGTRLTVT.

The V gene is TRBV7-2, the J gene TRBJ2-7, with D possibly being TRBD1 (5 bases). Germline V gene sequence: CDR1 SGHTA, CDR2 FQGNSA. Trimming took 2 bases from V and 2 from J, leaving 13 bases between them. The CDR3 is 15 amino acids. The CDR3 sequence is CASSLTWQGTYEQYF. In DNA form, the CDR3 reads TGTGCCAGCAGCTTAACTTGGCAGGGTACCTACGAGCAGTACTTC.

The rearrangement links TRBV14 to TRBJ1-4, with a tentative D call TRBD1 (6 bases). V was clipped by 1 base and J by 3 bases, with 12 bases between them. The CDR3 covers 16 residues. CDR1 is SGHDN, CDR2 FVKESK, per germline. The CDR3 DNA reads TGTGCCAGCAGCCAAGGCAGGGGAGTTGCTAATGAAAAACTGTTTTTT. Its protein is CASSQGRGVANEKLFF.

The chain uses TRBV5-4 and TRBJ1-1; D remains ambiguous. The CDR3 extends over 15 amino acids. V shed 2 bases and J shed 1 base, with 12 bases lying between them. Germline loops: CDR1 SGHNT, CDR2 YYREEE (reference sequence). The CDR3 is CASSLRGAANTEAFF. Here the CDR3 DNA reads TGTGCCAGCAGCTTAAGAGGAGCGGCGAACACTGAAGCTTTCTTT.

The chain links TRBV6-5 to TRBJ1-1; tentative D call: TRBD1 (5 bases). V was pared by 6 bases and J by 2 bases, with 10 bases between. Germline CDR1 reads MNHEY; CDR2 reads SVGAGI. The CDR3 contains 13 residues. CDR3 sequence: CASRQGVNTEAFF. CDR3 nucleotide sequence: TGTGCCAGCAGGCAGGGTGTTAACACTGAAGCTTTCTTT.

This chain uses TRBV7-8 with TRBJ1-2; perhaps TRBD1 as D (6 bases). Trimming removed 0 bases from V and 4 bases from J, with 9 bases in between. Germline assignment: CDR1 SGHVS and CDR2 FQNEAQ. CDR3 size: 14 residues. The CDR3 here is CASSLAGGVYGYTF. The DNA of the CDR3 is TGTGCCAGCAGCTTAGCAGGGGGTGTCTATGGCTACACCTTC.

The chain couples TRBV7-2 to TRBJ2-2, with TRBD2 matching over 8 bases. The germline CDR1 and CDR2 sequences are SGHTA and FQGNSA. V shed 2 bases, J shed 0 bases, and the junction held 2 bases outside the gene matches. The CDR3 is made up of 16 amino acids. The DNA of the CDR3 is TGTGCCAGCAGCTTAAGGCGGGGGGCGAACACCGGGGAGCTGTTTTTT. Amino acids: CASSLRRGANTGELFF.

The rearrangement uses TRBV7-8 and TRBJ1-1; TRBD1 might be the D (6 bases). Trimming pared 5 bases from V and 10 bases from J, leaving 14 bases between. Looked up from germline, CDR1 is SGHVS and CDR2 is FQNEAQ. The CDR3 is made up of 12 amino acids. CDR3 loop: CASSPLRGRAFF. In DNA, the CDR3 is TGTGCCAGCAGCCCCCTCAGGGGCCGAGCTTTCTTT.

V is TRBV6-2 or TRBV6-3 and J is TRBJ1-6; the match to TRBD1 covers 8 bases. The V segment lost 7 bases and the J segment 10 bases; nucleotides outside the gene matches: 12. CDR3 length: 15 residues. CDR1 MNHEY and CDR2 SVGEGT come from the germline V gene. CDR3 region: CASNPADRVSSPLHF. In DNA form, the CDR3 reads TGTGCCAGCAACCCCGCGGACAGGGTATCCTCACCCCTCCACTTT.

This chain joins TRBV5-1 and TRBJ1-4; D possibly corresponds to TRBD1 (5 bases). The CDR3 contains 15 residues. The germline V gene encodes CDR1 SGHRS and CDR2 YFSETQ. Trimming pared 4 bases from V and 3 bases from J, leaving 13 bases between. The CDR3 is CASSPEGEANEKLFF. The CDR3 bases are TGCGCCAGCAGCCCGGAAGGGGAGGCTAATGAAAAACTGTTTTTT.

The chain recombines TRBV6-5 with TRBJ2-2, with TRBD1 matching 8 bases. The CDR3 extends over 14 amino acids. The germline V gene has CDR1 MNHEY and CDR2 SVGAGI. The trim removed 7 bases at V and 3 bases at J, leaving 4 bases unmatched. The CDR3 spells CASKRTGYTGELFF. The CDR3 region has the DNA TGTGCCAGCAAAAGGACAGGGTACACCGGGGAGCTGTTTTTT.

V usage is TRBV5-6 and J usage is TRBJ1-6; TRBD1 aligns across 7 bases. The CDR3 is made up of 13 amino acids. J was trimmed by 9 bases and V by 4 bases; bases with no gene match: 4. Germline CDR1 is SGHDT and CDR2 is YYEEEE. CDR3 region: CASSRQGFSPLHF. DNA of the CDR3: TGTGCCAGCAGCCGACAGGGTTTTTCACCCCTCCACTTT.

The CDR3 sequence: CSVQVQGGSYEQYF. CDR3 DNA: TGCAGCGTCCAAGTCCAGGGCGGGAGCTACGAGCAGTACTTC. V and J are TRBV29-1 and TRBJ2-7; 7 bases line up with TRBD2. The CDR3 is 14 amino acids. Per the germline V gene, CDR1 is SQVTM and CDR2 is ANQGSEA. V lost 6 bases and J lost 3; bases outside the gene matches: 11.

The genes are TRBV21-1 and TRBJ2-7; the table calls TRBD1, which could not be checked here. TRBV21-1 is a known pseudogene. The CDR3 contains 17 residues. CDR3 nucleotides: TGTGCCAGCAGCACGCAAACCCAGGGGATTACCTCCTACGAGCAGTACTTC. Translating it yields CASSTQTQGITSYEQYF.

This clone was counted at least ten times. The rearrangement links TRBV11-1 to TRBJ2-1, with D possibly TRBD2 on 5 matching bases. Germline V gene sequence: CDR1 SGHAT, CDR2 FQDESV (reference sequence). The CDR3 is 13 amino acids. V was pared by 5 bases and J by 3 bases, with 8 bases between. CDR3 sequence reads: CASSRRGYNEQFF. The CDR3 DNA reads as TGTGCCAGCAGCCGCCGGGGCTACAATGAGCAGTTCTTC.

This sequence joins TRBV10-3 and TRBJ1-1; 10 bases match TRBD1. Trimming removed 7 bases from V and 5 bases from J; junction bases left unmatched: 7. The CDR3 has 14 residues. The germline V gene has CDR1 ENHRY and CDR2 SYGVKD. The CDR3 DNA reads as TGTGCCATCACTGACAGGGGGCAACAAACTGAAGCTTTCTTT. This encodes CAITDRGQQTEAFF.

The genes are TRBV25-1 and TRBJ2-3, with 8 bases that match TRBD2. The V gene's germline CDR1 is MGHDK and CDR2 SYGVNS. The junction had 4 bases not matched to a gene; V was cut back by 1 base and J by 4 bases. The CDR3 sequence is 15 residues long. CDR3 region: CASSESGGIADTQYF. The CDR3 bases are TGTGCCAGCAGTGAATCGGGAGGGATAGCAGATACGCAGTATTTT.

This clone was counted only a few times. This chain connects TRBV21-1 to TRBJ1-1; the DNA was not compared with TRBD1, the D call given in the table. TRBV21-1 constitutes a pseudogene. The CDR3 totals 15 residues. The CDR3 bases are TGTGCCAGCAGCTCTCAGACACAGGGCCCTGAGTCAGCTTTCTTT. Its protein is CASSSQTQGPESAFF.

This chain uses TRBV2 with TRBJ1-5; a weak D match, TRBD1 (6 bases). The CDR3 covers 15 residues. The V and J ends lost 1 base and 2 bases respectively, with 9 bases between them. The germline V gene has CDR1 SNHLY and CDR2 FYNNEI. As DNA, the CDR3 is TGTGCCAGCAGTGAAGGGTCAGGGGGCAATCAGCCCCAGCATTTT. It translates to CASSEGSGGNQPQHF.

V gene TRBV7-8 combines with J gene TRBJ1-1, with 7 bases that match TRBD1. The CDR3 runs to 16 residues. Per the germline V gene, CDR1 is SGHVS and CDR2 is FQNEAQ. J gave up 5 bases and V 0 bases, and 9 bases lay outside the gene matches. CDR3 residues: CASSLAGGIQGTEAFF. CDR3 DNA sequence: TGTGCCAGCAGCTTAGCTGGGGGGATACAGGGGACTGAAGCTTTCTTT.

This chain links TRBV4-1 with TRBJ1-2, with D possibly matching TRBD1 (5 bases). Per the germline V gene, CDR1 is MGHRA and CDR2 is YSYEKL. This CDR3 has 15 amino acids. V lost 1 base and J 5 bases, leaving 14 bases between the germline ends. The CDR3: CASSQAPGGNYGYTF. The CDR3 region has the DNA TGCGCCAGCAGCCAAGCCCCCGGGGGGAATTATGGCTACACCTTC.

The chain is built from TRBV28 and TRBJ2-3, with TRBD2 matching over 7 bases. The CDR3 covers 14 residues. J lost 4 bases, V lost 7 bases, and 8 bases had no gene match. Germline CDR1 is MDHEN and CDR2 is SYDVKM. This CDR3 is CASKSSGGSDTQYF. The CDR3 coding sequence is TGTGCCAGCAAATCCTCGGGGGGTTCAGATACGCAGTATTTT.

The rearrangement joins TRBV19 to TRBJ1-2, with TRBD1 matching over 7 bases. CDR1 is LNHDA and CDR2 is SQIVND in the germline V gene (reference sequence). Unmatched junction bases numbered 13, after V lost 7 bases and J lost 5 bases. This CDR3 spans 15 amino acids. CDR3 nucleotide sequence: TGTGCCAGTACGGGCGACAGGGCTGCCAGATATGGCTACACCTTC. Encoded protein: CASTGDRAARYGYTF.